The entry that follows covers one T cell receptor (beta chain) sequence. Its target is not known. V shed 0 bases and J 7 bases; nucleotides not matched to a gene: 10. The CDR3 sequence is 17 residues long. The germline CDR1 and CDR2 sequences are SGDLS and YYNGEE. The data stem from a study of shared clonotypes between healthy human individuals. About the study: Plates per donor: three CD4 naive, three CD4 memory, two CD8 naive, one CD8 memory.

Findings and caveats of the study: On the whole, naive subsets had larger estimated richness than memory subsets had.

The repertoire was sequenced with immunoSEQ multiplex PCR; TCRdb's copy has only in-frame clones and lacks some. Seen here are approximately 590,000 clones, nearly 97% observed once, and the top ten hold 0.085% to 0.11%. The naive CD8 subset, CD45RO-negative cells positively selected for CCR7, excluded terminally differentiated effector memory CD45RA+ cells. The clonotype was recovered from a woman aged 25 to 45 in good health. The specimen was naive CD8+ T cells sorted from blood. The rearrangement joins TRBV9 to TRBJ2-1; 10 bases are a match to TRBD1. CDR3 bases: TGTGCCAGCAGCGTAGAGGCCGGACAGGGGGTGTTTAATGAGCAGTTCTTC. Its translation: CASSVEAGQGVFNEQFF.